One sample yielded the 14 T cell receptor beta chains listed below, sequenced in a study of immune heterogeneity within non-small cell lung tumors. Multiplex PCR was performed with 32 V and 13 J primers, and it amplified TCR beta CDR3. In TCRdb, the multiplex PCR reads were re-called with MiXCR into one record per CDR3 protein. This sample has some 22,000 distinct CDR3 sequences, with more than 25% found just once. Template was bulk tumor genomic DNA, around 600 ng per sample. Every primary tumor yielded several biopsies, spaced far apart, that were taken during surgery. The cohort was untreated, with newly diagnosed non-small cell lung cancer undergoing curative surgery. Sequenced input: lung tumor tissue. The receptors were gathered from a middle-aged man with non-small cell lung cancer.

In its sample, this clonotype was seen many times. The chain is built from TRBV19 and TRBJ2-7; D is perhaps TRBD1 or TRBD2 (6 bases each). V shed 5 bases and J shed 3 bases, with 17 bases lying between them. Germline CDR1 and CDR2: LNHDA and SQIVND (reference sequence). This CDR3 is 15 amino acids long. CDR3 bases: TGTGCCAGTAGTTTTGGGGGGCCCCCTCTCTACGAGCAGTACTTC. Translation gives CASSFGGPPLYEQYF.

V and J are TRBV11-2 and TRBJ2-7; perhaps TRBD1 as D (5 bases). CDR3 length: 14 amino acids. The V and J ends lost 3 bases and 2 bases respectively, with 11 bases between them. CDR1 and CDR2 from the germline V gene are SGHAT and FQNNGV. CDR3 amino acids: CASSLGRAPYEQYF. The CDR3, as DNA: TGTGCCAGCAGCTTGGGCAGGGCCCCCTACGAGCAGTACTTC.

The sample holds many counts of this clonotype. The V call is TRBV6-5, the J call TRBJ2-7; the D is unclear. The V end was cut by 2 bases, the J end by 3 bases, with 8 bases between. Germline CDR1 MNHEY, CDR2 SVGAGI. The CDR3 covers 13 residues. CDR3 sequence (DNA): TGTGCCAGCAGTTACCACCGCGACTACGAGCAGTACTTC. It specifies CASSYHRDYEQYF.

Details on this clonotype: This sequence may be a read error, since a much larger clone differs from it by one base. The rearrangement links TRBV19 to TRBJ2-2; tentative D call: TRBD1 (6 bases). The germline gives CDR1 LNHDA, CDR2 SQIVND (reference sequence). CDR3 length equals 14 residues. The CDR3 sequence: CASSSTGYPGALFF. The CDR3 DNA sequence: TGTGCCAGTAGTAGTACAGGGTACCCCGGGGCGCTGTTTTTT.

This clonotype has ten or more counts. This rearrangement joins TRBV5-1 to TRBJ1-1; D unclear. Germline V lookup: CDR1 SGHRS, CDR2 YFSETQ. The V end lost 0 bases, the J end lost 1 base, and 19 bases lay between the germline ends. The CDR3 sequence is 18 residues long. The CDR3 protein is CASSLDGQLSRQNTEAFF. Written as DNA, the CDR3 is TGCGCCAGCAGCTTGGATGGCCAGCTTAGTAGACAGAACACTGAAGCTTTCTTT.

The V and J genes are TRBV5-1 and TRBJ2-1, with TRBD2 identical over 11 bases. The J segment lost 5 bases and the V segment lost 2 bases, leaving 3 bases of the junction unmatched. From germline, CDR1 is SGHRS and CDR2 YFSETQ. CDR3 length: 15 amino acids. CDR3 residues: CASSLLAGANNEQFF. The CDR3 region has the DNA TGCGCCAGCAGCTTACTAGCGGGAGCCAACAATGAGCAGTTCTTC.

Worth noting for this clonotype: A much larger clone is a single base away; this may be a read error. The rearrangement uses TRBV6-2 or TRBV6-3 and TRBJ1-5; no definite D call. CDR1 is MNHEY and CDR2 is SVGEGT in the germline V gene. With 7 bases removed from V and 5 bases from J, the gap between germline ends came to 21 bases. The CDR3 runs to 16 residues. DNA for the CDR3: TGTGCCAGCAAAGAGAGTACCATCTCAGGCCATCAGCCCCAGCATTTT. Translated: CASKESTISGHQPQHF.

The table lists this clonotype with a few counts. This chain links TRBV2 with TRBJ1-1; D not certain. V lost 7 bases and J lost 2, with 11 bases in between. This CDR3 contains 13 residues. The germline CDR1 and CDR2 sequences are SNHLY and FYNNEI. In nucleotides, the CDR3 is TGTGCCAGCATGGCCAGGCCCAACACTGAAGCTTTCTTT. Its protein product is CASMARPNTEAFF. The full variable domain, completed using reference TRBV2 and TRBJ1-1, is EPEVTQTPSHQVTQMGQEVILRCVPISNHLYFYWYRQILGQKVEFLVSFYNNEISEKSEIFDDQFSVERPDGSNFTLKIRSTKLEDSAMYFCASMARPNTEAFFGQGTRLTVV.

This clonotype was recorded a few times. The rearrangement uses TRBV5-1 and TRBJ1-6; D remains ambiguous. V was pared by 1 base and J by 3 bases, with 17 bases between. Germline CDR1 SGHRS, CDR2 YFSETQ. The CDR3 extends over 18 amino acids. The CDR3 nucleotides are TGCGCCAGCAGCTTGATCGGGTACAATGCCTTCTATAATTCACCCCTCCACTTT. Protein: CASSLIGYNAFYNSPLHF.

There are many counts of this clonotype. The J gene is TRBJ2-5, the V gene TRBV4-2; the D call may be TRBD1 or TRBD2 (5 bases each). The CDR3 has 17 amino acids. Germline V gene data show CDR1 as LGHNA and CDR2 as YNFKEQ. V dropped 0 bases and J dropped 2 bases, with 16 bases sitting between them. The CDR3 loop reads CASSQDQWGGLQETQYF. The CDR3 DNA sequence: TGTGCCAGCAGCCAAGATCAGTGGGGCGGGTTACAAGAGACCCAGTACTTC.

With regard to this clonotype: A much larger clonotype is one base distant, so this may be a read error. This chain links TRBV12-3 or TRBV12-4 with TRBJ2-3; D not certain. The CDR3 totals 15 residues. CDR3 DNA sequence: TGTGCCAGCAGTTTATGGACGGAGAGCACAGATACGCTGTATTTT. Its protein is CASSLWTESTDTLYF.

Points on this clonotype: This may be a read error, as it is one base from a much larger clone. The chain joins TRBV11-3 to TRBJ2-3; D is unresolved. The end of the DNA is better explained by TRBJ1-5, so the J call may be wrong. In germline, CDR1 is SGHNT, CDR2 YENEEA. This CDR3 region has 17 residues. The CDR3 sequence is CASSLGPSGSLTDTQHF. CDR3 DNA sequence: TGTGCCAGCAGCTTAGGTCCTAGCGGGAGCCTCACAGATACGCAGCATTTT.

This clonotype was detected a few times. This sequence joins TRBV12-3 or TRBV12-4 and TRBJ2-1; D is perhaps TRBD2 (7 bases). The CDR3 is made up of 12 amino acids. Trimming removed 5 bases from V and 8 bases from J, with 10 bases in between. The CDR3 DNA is TGTGCCAGCAGTCCGGGGGGCGATGAGCAGTTCTTC. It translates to CASSPGGDEQFF.

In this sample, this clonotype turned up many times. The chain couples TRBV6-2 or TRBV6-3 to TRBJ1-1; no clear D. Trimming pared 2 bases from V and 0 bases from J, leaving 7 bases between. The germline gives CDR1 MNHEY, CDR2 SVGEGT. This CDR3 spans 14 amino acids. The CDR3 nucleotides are TGTGCCAGCAGTTACCTAGGCCTGAACACTGAAGCTTTCTTT. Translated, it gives CASSYLGLNTEAFF.